This T cell receptor beta chain was profiled in a study of cytomegalovirus exposure and HLA in healthy donors. This CDR3 spans 14 amino acids. Germline V gene lookup returns CDR1 SGHRS and CDR2 YFSETQ. V lost 4 bases and J lost 2, with 9 bases in between. Donors came from a validation cohort of approximately 110 subjects, distinct from the first 666-subject cohort. The study, taken as a whole, reports: There were around 160 TCR beta chains listed as cytomegalovirus-associated.

On this clone: The antigen is unknown.

The method was immunoSEQ multiplex PCR; TCRdb's version includes in-frame clones alone and lacks a portion of them. The data show tens of thousands of clones, with 90% to 96% seen just once and approximately 0.9% held by the top ten. The sequenced material came from PBMCs. The J gene is TRBJ2-2, the V gene TRBV5-1; D may be TRBD1 (6 bases). The source of this sequence is a man younger than 35 in good health and CMV-seronegative. The CDR3 is CASSVQGNTGELFF. The CDR3 DNA reads as TGCGCCAGCAGCGTACAGGGTAACACCGGGGAGCTGTTTTTT.